This T cell receptor (beta chain) was recovered during a study of long-term antiretroviral therapy in people with HIV. Samples were assayed with immunoSEQ v3.0 at survey level. Clones were sequenced by immunoSEQ multiplex PCR, and TCRdb holds only the in-frame ones, with some missing. The table has 7,300 or so clones, around 80% seen once. Germline CDR1 is SGDLS and CDR2 is YYNGEE. CDR3 length: 15 residues. The V and J ends lost 3 bases and 4 bases respectively, with 17 bases between them. The genes are TRBV9 and TRBJ2-7; D might be TRBD1 or TRBD2, each matching 7 bases. This TCR derives from a man aged 40-55 years with HIV. The material sequenced was unsorted PBMCs, taken about 0.9 years before starting antiretroviral therapy. CDR3 residues: CASSEGGTALYEQYF. In nucleotides, the CDR3 is TGTGCCAGCAGCGAGGGGGGGACAGCCTTATACGAGCAGTACTTC.